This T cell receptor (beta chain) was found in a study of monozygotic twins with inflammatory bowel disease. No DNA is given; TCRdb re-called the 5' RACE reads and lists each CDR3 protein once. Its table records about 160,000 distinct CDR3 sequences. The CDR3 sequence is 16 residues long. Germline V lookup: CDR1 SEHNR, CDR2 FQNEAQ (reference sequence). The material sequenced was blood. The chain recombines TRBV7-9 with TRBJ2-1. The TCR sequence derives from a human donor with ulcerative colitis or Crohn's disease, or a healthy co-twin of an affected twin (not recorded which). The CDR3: CASSLGRTRSLNEQFF.